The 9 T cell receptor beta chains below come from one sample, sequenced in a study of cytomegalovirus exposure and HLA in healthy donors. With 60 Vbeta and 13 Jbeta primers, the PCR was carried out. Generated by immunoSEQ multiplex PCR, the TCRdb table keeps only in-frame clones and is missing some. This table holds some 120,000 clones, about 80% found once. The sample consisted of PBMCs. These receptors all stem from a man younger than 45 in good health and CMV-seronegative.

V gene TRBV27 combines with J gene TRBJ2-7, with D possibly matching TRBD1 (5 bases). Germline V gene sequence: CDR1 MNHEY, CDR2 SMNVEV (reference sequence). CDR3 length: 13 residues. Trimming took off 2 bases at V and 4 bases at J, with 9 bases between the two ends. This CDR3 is CASSLGARYEQYF. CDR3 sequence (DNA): TGTGCCAGCAGTTTAGGGGCGAGGTACGAGCAGTACTTC.

The CDR3 spells CAISGTGVKSQPQHF. The CDR3 DNA is TGTGCCATCAGTGGAACGGGGGTGAAAAGTCAGCCCCAGCATTTT. This chain joins TRBV10-3 and TRBJ1-5, with D tentatively TRBD1 (5 bases). This CDR3 is 15 amino acids long. Germline CDR1 is ENHRY and CDR2 is SYGVKD. Trimming took 4 bases from V and 6 from J, leaving 16 bases between them.

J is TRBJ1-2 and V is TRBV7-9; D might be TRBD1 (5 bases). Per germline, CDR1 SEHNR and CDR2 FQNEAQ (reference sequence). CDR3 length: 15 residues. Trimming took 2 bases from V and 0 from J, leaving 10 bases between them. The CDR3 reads CASSLMGQTNYGYTF. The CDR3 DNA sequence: TGTGCCAGCAGCTTAATGGGGCAGACTAACTATGGCTACACCTTC.

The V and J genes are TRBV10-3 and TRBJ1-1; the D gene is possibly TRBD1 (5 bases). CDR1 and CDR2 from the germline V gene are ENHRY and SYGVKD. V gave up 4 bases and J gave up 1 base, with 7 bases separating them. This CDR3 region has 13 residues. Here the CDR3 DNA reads TGTGCCATCAGTGGACAGACGAACACTGAAGCTTTCTTT. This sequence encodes CAISGQTNTEAFF.

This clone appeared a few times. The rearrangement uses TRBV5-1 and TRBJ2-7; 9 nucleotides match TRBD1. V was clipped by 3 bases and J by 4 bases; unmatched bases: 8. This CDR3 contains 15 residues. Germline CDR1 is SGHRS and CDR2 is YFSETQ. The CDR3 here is CASSYTSGQGYEQYF. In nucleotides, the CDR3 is TGCGCCAGCAGCTATACCTCGGGACAGGGTTACGAGCAGTACTTC.

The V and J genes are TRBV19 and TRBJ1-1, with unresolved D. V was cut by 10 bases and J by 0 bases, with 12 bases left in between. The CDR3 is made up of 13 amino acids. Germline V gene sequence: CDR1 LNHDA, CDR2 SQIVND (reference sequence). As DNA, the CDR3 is TGTGCCACTACGTACGGAGTGAACACTGAAGCTTTCTTT. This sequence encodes CATTYGVNTEAFF. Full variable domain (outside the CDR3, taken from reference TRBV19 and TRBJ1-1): DGGITQSPKYLFRKEGQNVTLSCEQNLNHDAMYWYRQDPGQGLRLIYYSQIVNDFQKGDIAEGYSVSREKKESFPLTVTSAQKNPTAFYLCATTYGVNTEAFFGQGTRLTVV.

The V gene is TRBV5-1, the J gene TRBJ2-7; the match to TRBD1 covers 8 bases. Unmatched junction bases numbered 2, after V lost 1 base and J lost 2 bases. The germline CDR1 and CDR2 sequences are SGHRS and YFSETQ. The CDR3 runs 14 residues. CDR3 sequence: CASSLQGATYEQYF. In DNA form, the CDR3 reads TGCGCCAGCAGCTTGCAGGGGGCAACCTACGAGCAGTACTTC.

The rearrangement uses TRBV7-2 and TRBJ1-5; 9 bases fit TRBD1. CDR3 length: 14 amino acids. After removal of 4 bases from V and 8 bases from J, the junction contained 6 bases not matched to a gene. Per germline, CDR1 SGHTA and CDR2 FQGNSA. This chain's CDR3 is CASSWGQGGEPQHF. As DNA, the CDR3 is TGTGCCAGCAGCTGGGGACAGGGAGGGGAGCCCCAGCATTTT. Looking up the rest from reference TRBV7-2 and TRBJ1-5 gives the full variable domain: GAGVSQSPSNKVTEKGKDVELRCDPISGHTALYWYRQSLGQGLEFLIYFQGNSAPDKSGLPSDRFSAERTGGSVSTLTIQRTQQEDSAVYLCASSWGQGGEPQHFGDGTRLSIL.

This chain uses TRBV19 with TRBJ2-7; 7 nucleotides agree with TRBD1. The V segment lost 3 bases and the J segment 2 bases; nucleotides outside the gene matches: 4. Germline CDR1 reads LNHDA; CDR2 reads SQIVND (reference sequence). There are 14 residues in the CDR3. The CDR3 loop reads CASSIGTATYEQYF. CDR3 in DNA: TGTGCCAGTAGTATCGGGACAGCAACCTACGAGCAGTACTTC.